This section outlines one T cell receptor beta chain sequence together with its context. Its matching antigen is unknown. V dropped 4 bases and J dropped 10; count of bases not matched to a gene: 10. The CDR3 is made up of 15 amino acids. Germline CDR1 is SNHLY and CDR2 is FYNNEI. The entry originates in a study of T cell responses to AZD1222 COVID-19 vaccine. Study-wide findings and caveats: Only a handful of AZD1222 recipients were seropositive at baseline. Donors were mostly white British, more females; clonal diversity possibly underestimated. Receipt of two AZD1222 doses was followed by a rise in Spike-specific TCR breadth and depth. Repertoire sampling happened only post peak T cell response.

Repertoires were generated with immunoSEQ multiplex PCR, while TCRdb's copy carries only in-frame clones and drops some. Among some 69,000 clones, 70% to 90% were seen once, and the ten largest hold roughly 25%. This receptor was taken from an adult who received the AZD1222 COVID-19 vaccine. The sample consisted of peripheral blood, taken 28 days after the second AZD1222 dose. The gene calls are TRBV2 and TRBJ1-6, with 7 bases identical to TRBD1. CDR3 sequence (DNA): TGTGCCAGCAGTGTGCAGGGGGGCTCGGGGTCACCCCTCCACTTT. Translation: CASSVQGGSGSPLHF.